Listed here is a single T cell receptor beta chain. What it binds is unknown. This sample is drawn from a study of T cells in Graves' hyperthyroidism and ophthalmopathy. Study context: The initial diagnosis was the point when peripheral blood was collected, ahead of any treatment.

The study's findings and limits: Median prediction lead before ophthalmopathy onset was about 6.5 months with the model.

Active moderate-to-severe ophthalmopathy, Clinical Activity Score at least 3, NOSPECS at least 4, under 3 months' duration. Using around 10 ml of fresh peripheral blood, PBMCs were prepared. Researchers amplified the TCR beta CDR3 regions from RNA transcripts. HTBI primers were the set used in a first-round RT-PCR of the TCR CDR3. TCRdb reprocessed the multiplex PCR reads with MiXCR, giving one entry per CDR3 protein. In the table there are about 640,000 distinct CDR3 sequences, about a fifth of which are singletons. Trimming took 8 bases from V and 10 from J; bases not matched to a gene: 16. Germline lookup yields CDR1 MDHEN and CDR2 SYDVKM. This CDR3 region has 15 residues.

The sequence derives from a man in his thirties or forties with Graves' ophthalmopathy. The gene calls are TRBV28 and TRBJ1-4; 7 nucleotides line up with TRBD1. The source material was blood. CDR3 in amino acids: CASGELGGGVRKLFF. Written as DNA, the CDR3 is TGTGCCAGCGGGGAATTAGGGGGCGGCGTCAGAAAACTGTTTTTT.